The next 2 T cell receptor beta chains were all read from a single sample in a study of monozygotic twins with cystic fibrosis. Data came from immunoSEQ multiplex PCR; TCRdb stores just in-frame clones and leaves some out. The sample consists of around 34,000 clones, 92% of them appearing once. Sequencing was carried out using blood. The receptor source for this set is a girl between 2 and 10 years old with cystic fibrosis.

The gene calls are TRBV30 and TRBJ2-1; D might be TRBD2 (6 bases). Deletions cut 0 bases from V and 1 base from J, with 10 bases between. Per germline, CDR1 GTSNPN and CDR2 SVGIG (reference sequence). This CDR3 region has 15 residues. The CDR3 bases are TGTGCCTGGAGTGTACGCGGGGCGTCCTACAATGAGCAGTTCTTC. This encodes CAWSVRGASYNEQFF.

The chain has TRBV27 and TRBJ2-2; TRBD1 might be the D (6 bases). The CDR3 loop spans 15 amino acids. Germline loops: CDR1 MNHEY, CDR2 SMNVEV (reference sequence). Trimming stripped 6 bases from V and 3 bases from J, with 14 bases between. The CDR3 sequence: CASREIRGYTGELFF. Here the CDR3 DNA reads TGTGCCAGCAGAGAAATCAGGGGCTACACCGGGGAGCTGTTTTTT.